A single sample is the source of the 19 T cell receptor beta chains below, sequenced in a study of blood T cell repertoires in COVID-19. Assay used: immunoSEQ multiplex PCR; TCRdb lists only in-frame clones, some missing. This repertoire shows more than 85,000 clones, 70% to 85% found once; its top ten account for roughly 25%. The sample comprised peripheral blood. These receptors were obtained from a man aged 55-75 years with acute or convalescent COVID-19.

This chain links TRBV7-9 with TRBJ1-4; D may be TRBD1 (6 bases). V was cut by 1 base and J by 4 bases, with 13 bases left in between. The germline V gene has CDR1 SEHNR and CDR2 FQNEAQ (reference sequence). There are 16 residues in the CDR3. This CDR3 reads CASSLVQGTINEKLFF. CDR3 DNA: TGTGCCAGCAGCTTAGTCCAGGGGACAATTAATGAAAAACTGTTTTTT.

This sequence joins TRBV7-9 and TRBJ2-3, with D uncertain. The V end was cut by 1 base, the J end by 6 bases, with 11 bases between. This CDR3 region has 14 residues. Germline values: CDR1 SEHNR, CDR2 FQNEAQ (reference sequence). The CDR3 protein is CASSLGSGFDTQYF. The CDR3 DNA reads TGTGCCAGCAGCTTAGGCTCAGGATTTGATACGCAGTATTTT.

The chain combines TRBV9 with TRBJ2-3; D is possibly TRBD2 (5 bases). Trimming shortened V by 0 bases and J by 10 bases, and 30 bases separated the two germline ends. CDR3 length: 19 amino acids. The germline CDR1 and CDR2 sequences are SGDLS and YYNGEE. The chain's CDR3 is CASSVAPQEGVRRAVAQYF. The CDR3 bases are TGTGCCAGCAGCGTAGCCCCCCAAGAGGGCGTGAGGCGGGCGGTGGCGCAGTATTTT.

The rearrangement joins TRBV6-5 to TRBJ1-1; 7 bases fit TRBD1. CDR3 length: 14 residues. Germline CDR1 and CDR2: MNHEY and SVGAGI. After removal of 6 bases from V and 4 bases from J, the junction contained 8 bases not matched to a gene. CDR3 nucleotide sequence: TGTGCCAGCAGGGAGAGGGGGCGCAGCACTGAAGCTTTCTTT. It specifies CASRERGRSTEAFF.

This clone has only one observation. CDR3 sequence: CASSIGLGRAGYTF. CDR3 coding DNA: TGTGCCAGTAGTATCGGCCTAGGGAGGGCTGGCTACACCTTC. V and J are TRBV19 and TRBJ1-2; D is undetermined. This CDR3 contains 14 residues. Trimming pared 3 bases from V and 7 bases from J, leaving 15 bases between. Germline-derived CDR1 and CDR2 are LNHDA and SQIVND (reference sequence).

The chain is built from TRBV2 and TRBJ1-1; D uncertain. V lost 11 bases, J lost 6 bases, and 10 bases lay in between. The CDR3 loop spans 10 amino acids. Germline values: CDR1 SNHLY, CDR2 FYNNEI. The CDR3: CACGRPEAFF. In DNA form, the CDR3 reads TGTGCCTGCGGTCGGCCTGAAGCTTTCTTT.

The V and J genes are TRBV7-9 and TRBJ2-6, with 7 bases identical to TRBD2. This CDR3 contains 16 residues. V trimming: 3 bases; J trimming: 2 bases; junction bases outside the gene matches: 4. Germline V gene data show CDR1 as SEHNR and CDR2 as FQNEAQ (reference sequence). CDR3 bases: TGTGCCAGCAGCTTTTTCCGGGAGGCTGGGGCCAACGTCCTGACTTTC. Translating it yields CASSFFREAGANVLTF.

The chain recombines TRBV11-2 with TRBJ2-3, with 7 bases aligning to TRBD1. V shed 1 base, J shed 5 bases, and the junction held 3 bases outside the gene matches. Per germline, CDR1 SGHAT and CDR2 FQNNGV. This CDR3 is 14 amino acids long. CDR3 coding DNA: TGTGCCAGCAGCTTAGGAGGGGGCCGAGATACGCAGTATTTT. It codes for CASSLGGGRDTQYF.

The rearrangement joins TRBV5-4 to TRBJ1-2; a possible D gene is TRBD1 (5 bases). Between the trimmed V and J ends, which lost 3 bases and 3 bases, there was a span of 12 bases. Germline lookup yields CDR1 SGHNT and CDR2 YYREEE (reference sequence). CDR3 length equals 14 residues. In DNA form, the CDR3 reads TGTGCCAGCAGCTCCTACAGGTCCCACTATGGCTACACCTTC. Translation: CASSSYRSHYGYTF.

The chain recombines TRBV28 with TRBJ1-6, with 10 bases fitting TRBD1. V lost 7 bases, J lost 6 bases, and 15 bases stayed unmatched. CDR1 is MDHEN, CDR2 SYDVKM, per germline. This CDR3 has 18 residues. The CDR3 region has the DNA TGTGCCAGCAAATCCGGGACAGGGGCCGCTTGGGGTAATTCACCCCTCCACTTT. Translated: CASKSGTGAAWGNSPLHF.

The chain has TRBV6-2 or TRBV6-3 and TRBJ1-6, with a weak D call TRBD1 (6 bases). V was shortened by 0 bases and J by 4 bases, with 7 bases between the two germline ends. This CDR3 spans 15 amino acids. In germline, CDR1 is MNHEY, CDR2 SVGEGT. The CDR3 DNA reads as TGTGCCAGCAGTTACTCCAGGGGTTATAATTCACCCCTCCACTTT. Translating it yields CASSYSRGYNSPLHF.

The CDR3 sequence is CATSDLGDRGKETQYF. The CDR3 DNA reads TGTGCCACCAGTGATTTAGGAGACAGGGGGAAAGAGACCCAGTACTTC. This rearrangement joins TRBV24-1 to TRBJ2-5, with 9 bases matching TRBD1. The CDR3 is 16 amino acids. The germline V gene encodes CDR1 KGHDR and CDR2 SFDVKD. V lost 1 base and J lost 3; bases outside the gene matches: 5.

The DNA for the CDR3 is TGTGCCAGTAGTATAGTTCACAGGGAAGGCTCTGGGGCCAACGTCCTGACTTTC. It yields the protein CASSIVHREGSGANVLTF. V and J are TRBV19 and TRBJ2-6; maybe TRBD1 (6 bases). Germline lookup yields CDR1 LNHDA and CDR2 SQIVND (reference sequence). V was shortened by 1 base and J by 0 bases, with 13 bases between the two germline ends. CDR3 length: 18 residues.

The chain is built from TRBV20-1 and TRBJ1-5, with 8 bases aligning to TRBD1. Germline V CDR1 and CDR2: DFQATT, SNEGSKA (reference sequence). V lost 3 bases to trimming and J lost 3 bases; unmatched junction nucleotides: 16. The CDR3 loop spans 18 amino acids. CDR3 DNA sequence: TGCAGTGCTAGTGAGGGGGGCAGGGGGCTTCTTCCCAATCAGCCCCAGCATTTT. It is translated as CSASEGGRGLLPNQPQHF.

This clone showed up just a few times. This chain joins TRBV28 and TRBJ1-5, with 7 bases fitting TRBD1. The CDR3 is 16 residues long. Germline assignment: CDR1 MDHEN and CDR2 SYDVKM. After removal of 2 bases from V and 5 bases from J, the junction contained 9 bases not matched to a gene. The CDR3 DNA reads TGTGCCAGCAGTTTAAAACTTGGGACAGAAGATCAGCCCCAGCATTTT. It specifies CASSLKLGTEDQPQHF.

The rearrangement uses TRBV11-2 and TRBJ2-5; 7 bases line up with TRBD2. The V and J ends lost 3 bases and 4 bases, in that order; junction bases with no gene match: 11. Germline V lookup: CDR1 SGHAT, CDR2 FQNNGV. The CDR3 contains 16 residues. Here the CDR3 reads CASSLGYSTGGETQYF. The DNA of the CDR3 is TGTGCCAGCAGCTTGGGATATTCCACGGGGGGAGAGACCCAGTACTTC.

The chain links TRBV20-1 to TRBJ2-2; D may be TRBD2 (5 bases). With 3 bases removed from V and 2 bases from J, the gap between germline ends came to 10 bases. CDR3 length: 14 residues. Germline V CDR1 and CDR2: DFQATT, SNEGSKA (reference sequence). CDR3 sequence (DNA): TGCAGTGCTAGTCGGCTAGCAAACACCGGGGAGCTGTTTTTT. Its protein product is CSASRLANTGELFF.

V and J are TRBV18 and TRBJ1-4; 9 bases agree with TRBD1. The CDR3 loop spans 15 amino acids. V lost 8 bases to trimming and J lost 3 bases; unmatched junction nucleotides: 7. Germline CDR1 reads KGHSH; CDR2 reads LQKENI. The CDR3 sequence: CASHPDRGANEKLFF. CDR3 in DNA: TGTGCCAGCCACCCGGACAGGGGAGCTAATGAAAAACTGTTTTTT. The entire variable domain, with the rest obtained from reference TRBV18 and TRBJ1-4, is as follows: NAGVMQNPRHLVRRRGQEARLRCSPMKGHSHVYWYRQLPEEGLKFMVYLQKENIIDESGMPKERFSAEFPKEGPSILRIQQVVRGDSAAYFCASHPDRGANEKLFFGSGTQLSVL.

The V call is TRBV6-6, the J call TRBJ2-3; 8 nucleotides match TRBD1. The germline CDR1 and CDR2 sequences are MNHNY and SVGAGI (reference sequence). The CDR3 runs 13 residues. With 7 bases clipped from V and 4 bases from J, the junction kept 4 bases outside the gene matches. The CDR3 sequence: CASIIQGADTQYF. Here the CDR3 DNA reads TGTGCCAGCATTATACAGGGGGCAGATACGCAGTATTTT.